The 20 T cell receptor beta chains listed next were all sequenced from one sample in a study of response to subunit inactivated influenza vaccine. TCRdb passed the RT-PCR reads through MiXCR, listing each CDR3 protein once. The sample gives about 570,000 distinct CDR3 sequences, 12% of which show up once; roughly a tenth is in the top ten. The sequencing here drew on PBMCs from blood, taken on the day of vaccination. The receptors shown here come from a man aged 50 to 60 who received an inactivated influenza vaccine.

The chain has TRBV27 and TRBJ2-1; no firm D call. The CDR3 runs to 11 residues. Trimming pared 7 bases from V and 4 bases from J, leaving 5 bases between. Germline V gives CDR1 MNHEY, CDR2 SMNVEV (reference sequence). CDR3: CASKLYNEQFF. In DNA form, the CDR3 reads TGTGCCAGCAAACTTTACAATGAGCAGTTCTTC.

The chain is built from TRBV29-1 and TRBJ2-1, with D perhaps TRBD1 (5 bases). The CDR3 has 12 residues. In germline, CDR1 is SQVTM, CDR2 ANQGSEA. V was trimmed by 4 bases and J by 9 bases, leaving 13 bases between them. The CDR3 sequence: CSVVRGSGEQFF. CDR3 sequence (DNA): TGCAGCGTTGTTAGGGGTTCGGGTGAGCAGTTCTTC.

This clonotype was seen only a few times. This sequence joins TRBV19 and TRBJ1-4, with a weak D call TRBD1 (6 bases). Trimming stripped 4 bases from V and 0 bases from J, with 9 bases between. The length of the CDR3 is 15 residues. Germline V gives CDR1 LNHDA, CDR2 SQIVND (reference sequence). Here the CDR3 DNA reads TGTGCCAGTAGTACGACAGGAACAACTAATGAAAAACTGTTTTTT. Protein: CASSTTGTTNEKLFF.

This clonotype was observed a handful of times. The V gene is TRBV15, the J gene TRBJ2-1; TRBD2 matches at 7 bases. CDR1 is LNHNV, CDR2 YYDKDF, per germline (reference sequence). The V segment lost 5 bases and the J segment 1 base; nucleotides outside the gene matches: 5. The CDR3 covers 15 residues. The CDR3 DNA follows: TGTGCCACCAGCCCGGGGCGGGGGTCCTACAATGAGCAGTTCTTC. As protein: CATSPGRGSYNEQFF.

This chain joins TRBV5-8 and TRBJ1-1; D call uncertain. V lost 2 bases to trimming and J lost 5 bases, with 13 bases between them. There are 14 residues in the CDR3. The germline gives CDR1 SGHTS, CDR2 YDEGEE. CDR3 bases: TGTGCCAGCAGCTTACCATCCGGGAGGACTGAAGCTTTCTTT. This sequence encodes CASSLPSGRTEAFF.

The V call is TRBV7-2, the J call TRBJ2-1; TRBD1 matches at 8 bases. V lost 5 bases to trimming and J lost 5 bases; unmatched junction nucleotides: 5. From germline, CDR1 is SGHTA and CDR2 FQGNSA. The CDR3 loop spans 14 amino acids. The CDR3 DNA is TGTGCCAGCAGCGCACAGACAGGGGACAATGAGCAGTTCTTC. It translates to CASSAQTGDNEQFF.

The J gene is TRBJ1-2, the V gene TRBV23-1; D uncertain. TRBV23-1 belongs to the ORF category, with a function that is uncertain. The CDR3 spans 15 residues. With 0 bases removed from V and 2 bases from J, the gap between germline ends came to 10 bases. CDR3 loop: CASSQSGARNYGYTF. DNA of the CDR3: TGCGCCAGCAGTCAATCTGGCGCCAGGAACTATGGCTACACCTTC.

This clonotype occurred a few times. The chain uses TRBV4-2 and TRBJ2-1; 8 bases match TRBD2. Germline V gene data show CDR1 as LGHNA and CDR2 as YNFKEQ. CDR3 length equals 13 residues. The V segment lost 3 bases and the J segment 10 bases; nucleotides outside the gene matches: 5. For the CDR3, the DNA is TGTGCCAGCAGCCAGGTTAGCGGGGTAGAGCAGTTCTTC. This gives the protein CASSQVSGVEQFF.

The rearrangement joins TRBV28 to TRBJ2-7; TRBD2 matches 9 bases. This CDR3 has 16 amino acids. V lost 3 bases to trimming and J lost 1 base; unmatched junction nucleotides: 7. Germline V gene lookup returns CDR1 MDHEN and CDR2 SYDVKM. CDR3 coding DNA: TGTGCCAGCAGTTTCCATCTAGCGGGACTTTCCTACGAGCAGTACTTC. The encoded protein is CASSFHLAGLSYEQYF. The variable domain in full, completed from reference TRBV28 and TRBJ2-7, reads DVKVTQSSRYLVKRTGEKVFLECVQDMDHENMFWYRQDPGLGLRLIYFSYDVKMKEKGDIPEGYSVSREKKERFSLILESASTNQTSMYLCASSFHLAGLSYEQYFGPGTRLTVT.

The V gene is TRBV5-1, the J gene TRBJ2-3; D perhaps matches TRBD2 (5 bases). The V gene lost 2 bases and the J gene lost 9 bases, with 16 bases spanning the gap. Germline-derived CDR1 and CDR2 are SGHRS and YFSETQ. CDR3 size: 14 residues. CDR3 in DNA: TGCGCCAGCAGCTTAAATGGTCGGGATGACACGCAGTATTTT. Translation gives CASSLNGRDDTQYF.

The J gene is TRBJ1-2, the V gene TRBV25-1; 8 nucleotides align to TRBD1. There are 13 residues in the CDR3. V was pared by 7 bases and J by 4 bases, with 5 bases of the junction left unmatched. CDR1 and CDR2 (germline): MGHDK, SYGVNS. Here the CDR3 reads CASTKGQAYGYTF. The CDR3 DNA reads as TGTGCCAGCACAAAGGGACAGGCCTATGGCTACACCTTC.

V usage is TRBV12-3 or TRBV12-4 and J usage is TRBJ2-7; D is possibly TRBD2 (6 bases). The ends were cut back, 5 bases at V and 3 bases at J, with 14 bases in the middle. CDR3 length equals 14 residues. CDR3 amino acids: CASSRTGDFYEQYF. Written as DNA, the CDR3 is TGTGCCAGCAGTCGCACCGGGGACTTCTACGAGCAGTACTTC.

Ten or more counts support this clonotype. V and J are TRBV29-1 and TRBJ2-1; a possible D gene is TRBD2 (5 bases). Trimming cost V 4 bases and J 0 bases, with 19 bases left between them. This CDR3 has 17 residues. Germline V gene data show CDR1 as SQVTM and CDR2 as ANQGSEA. The CDR3 DNA is TGCAGCGTTGCGGGTAGCGCTAAAGTCAGCTCCTACAATGAGCAGTTCTTC. This sequence encodes CSVAGSAKVSSYNEQFF.

This chain joins TRBV6-2 or TRBV6-3 and TRBJ1-2, with 9 bases identical to TRBD1. V was pared by 0 bases and J by 4 bases, with 18 bases of the junction left unmatched. This CDR3 is 20 amino acids long. Germline CDR1 reads MNHEY; CDR2 reads SVGEGT. The CDR3, as DNA: TGTGCCAGCAGTTACTCCCCTACAGTTATCGGGACAGGGCCCACCTATGGCTACACCTTC. Its protein is CASSYSPTVIGTGPTYGYTF.

This clonotype was seen more than once but under ten times. The V call is TRBV4-1, the J call TRBJ1-2, with D unclear. Germline values: CDR1 MGHRA, CDR2 YSYEKL. There are 16 residues in the CDR3. V lost 0 bases and J lost 5, with 16 bases in between. The CDR3 loop reads CASSQDNGPPIYGYTF. The CDR3 DNA sequence: TGCGCCAGCAGCCAAGATAACGGGCCACCTATTTATGGCTACACCTTC.

This clonotype has ten or more counts. One junction end disagrees with the germline gene, perhaps due to a read error. The V call is TRBV5-1, the J call TRBJ2-3, with D hard to call. The CDR3 is 13 amino acids. Germline loops: CDR1 SGHRS, CDR2 YFSETQ. The CDR3 region is CASSLGNTDTQYF. The CDR3 coding sequence is TGTGCCAGCAGTTTAGGGAACACAGATACGCAGTATTTT.

This clonotype was seen many times. This rearrangement joins TRBV29-1 to TRBJ2-1, with D possibly being TRBD1 (5 bases). Germline CDR1 and CDR2: SQVTM and ANQGSEA. V was trimmed by 4 bases and J by 6 bases, leaving 10 bases between them. The CDR3 contains 12 residues. The CDR3 protein is CSVARQPNEQFF. As DNA, the CDR3 is TGCAGCGTTGCTAGACAGCCCAATGAGCAGTTCTTC.

This clonotype was counted only a few times. The rearrangement links TRBV20-1 to TRBJ2-7; a weak D match, TRBD2 (6 bases). CDR1 is DFQATT, CDR2 SNEGSKA, per germline (reference sequence). CDR3 length equals 13 residues. With 6 bases removed from V and 0 bases from J, the gap between germline ends came to 12 bases. The DNA of the CDR3 is TGCAGTGCCACTACTAGCTTCTCCTACGAGCAGTACTTC. Translation: CSATTSFSYEQYF.

The V gene is TRBV5-1, the J gene TRBJ2-5; 7 bases are a match to TRBD2. The germline gives CDR1 SGHRS, CDR2 YFSETQ. J lost 2 bases, V lost 0 bases, and 7 bases had no gene match. This CDR3 has 16 amino acids. CDR3 bases: TGCGCCAGCAGCTTGGAGTCCGGGGGGACTCAAGAGACCCAGTACTTC. It codes for CASSLESGGTQETQYF.

In its sample, this clonotype was seen many times. The chain uses TRBV6-5 and TRBJ1-6; perhaps TRBD1 as D (6 bases). This CDR3 contains 14 residues. CDR1 and CDR2 (germline): MNHEY, SVGAGI. V lost 2 bases to trimming and J lost 7 bases, with 9 bases between them. CDR3 protein: CASSYGGLNSPLHF. CDR3 nucleotide sequence: TGTGCCAGCAGTTACGGGGGCCTCAATTCACCCCTCCACTTT.